Sequencing of this T cell receptor (beta chain) was carried out in a study of response to subunit inactivated influenza vaccine. Study-level findings and limits: Authors proposed each seasonal influenza vaccination draws in few new T cells.

As for this clonotype: The antigen is undetermined.

With V trimmed by 6 bases and J by 1 base, 7 bases remained unmatched. CDR3 size: 15 residues. Each CDR3 protein is one row after TCRdb ran MiXCR on the RT-PCR reads. Among fewer than 600,000 distinct CDR3 sequences listed, 6.5% to 8% were seen once. The source of this sequence is a man between 50 and 70 years old who received an inactivated influenza vaccine. The V gene is TRBV12-3 or TRBV12-4, the J gene TRBJ1-1, with 8 nucleotides matching TRBD1. The sequences come from PBMCs from blood, collected approximately 25 months after vaccination. The CDR3 DNA is TGTGCCAGCAGCCCCCCGACAGGGGAGAACACTGAAGCTTTCTTT. This codes for CASSPPTGENTEAFF.